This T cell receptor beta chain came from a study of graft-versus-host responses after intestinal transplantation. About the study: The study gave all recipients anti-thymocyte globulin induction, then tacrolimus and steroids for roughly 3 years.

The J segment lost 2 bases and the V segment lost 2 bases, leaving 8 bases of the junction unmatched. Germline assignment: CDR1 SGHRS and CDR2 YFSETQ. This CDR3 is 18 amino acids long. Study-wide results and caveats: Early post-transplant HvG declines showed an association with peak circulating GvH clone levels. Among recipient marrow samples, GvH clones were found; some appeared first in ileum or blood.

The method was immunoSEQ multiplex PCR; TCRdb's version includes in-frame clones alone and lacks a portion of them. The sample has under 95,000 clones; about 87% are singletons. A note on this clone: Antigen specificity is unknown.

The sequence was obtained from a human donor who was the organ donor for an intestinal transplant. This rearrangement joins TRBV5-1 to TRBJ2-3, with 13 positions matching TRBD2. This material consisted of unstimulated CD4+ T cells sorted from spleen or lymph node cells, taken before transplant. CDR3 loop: CASSFGGLAGSFTDTQYF. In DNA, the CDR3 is TGCGCCAGCAGCTTTGGGGGACTAGCGGGATCCTTCACAGATACGCAGTATTTT.